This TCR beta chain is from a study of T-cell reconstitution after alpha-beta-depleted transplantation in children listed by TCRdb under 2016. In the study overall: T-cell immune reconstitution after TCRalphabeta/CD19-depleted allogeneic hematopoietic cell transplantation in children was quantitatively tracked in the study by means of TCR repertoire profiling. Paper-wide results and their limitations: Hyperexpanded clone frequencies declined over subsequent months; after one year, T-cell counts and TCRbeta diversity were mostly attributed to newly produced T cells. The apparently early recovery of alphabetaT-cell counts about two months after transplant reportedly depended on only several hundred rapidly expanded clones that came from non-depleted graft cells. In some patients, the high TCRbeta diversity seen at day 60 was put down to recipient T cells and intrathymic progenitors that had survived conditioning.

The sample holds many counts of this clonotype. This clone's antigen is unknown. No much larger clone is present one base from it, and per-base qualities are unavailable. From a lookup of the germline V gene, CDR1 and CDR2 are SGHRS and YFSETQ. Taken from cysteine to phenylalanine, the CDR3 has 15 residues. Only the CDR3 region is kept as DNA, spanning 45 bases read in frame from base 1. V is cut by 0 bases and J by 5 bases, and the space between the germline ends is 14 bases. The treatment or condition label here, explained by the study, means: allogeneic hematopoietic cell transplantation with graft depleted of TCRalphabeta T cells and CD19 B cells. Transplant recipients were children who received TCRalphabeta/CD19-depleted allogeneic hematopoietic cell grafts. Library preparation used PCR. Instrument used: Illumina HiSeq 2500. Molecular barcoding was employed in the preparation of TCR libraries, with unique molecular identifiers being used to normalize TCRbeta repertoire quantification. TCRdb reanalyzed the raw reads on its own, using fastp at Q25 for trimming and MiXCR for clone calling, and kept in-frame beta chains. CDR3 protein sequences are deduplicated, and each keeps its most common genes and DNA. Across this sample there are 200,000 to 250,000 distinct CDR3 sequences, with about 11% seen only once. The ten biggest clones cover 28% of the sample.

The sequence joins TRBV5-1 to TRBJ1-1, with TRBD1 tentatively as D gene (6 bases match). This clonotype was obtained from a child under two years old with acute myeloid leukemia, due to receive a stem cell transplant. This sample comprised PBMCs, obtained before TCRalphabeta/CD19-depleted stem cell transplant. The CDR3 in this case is CASSLARGRGTEAFF. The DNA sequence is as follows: TGCGCCAGCAGCTTGGCCCGGGGGCGAGGAACTGAAGCTTTCTTT.